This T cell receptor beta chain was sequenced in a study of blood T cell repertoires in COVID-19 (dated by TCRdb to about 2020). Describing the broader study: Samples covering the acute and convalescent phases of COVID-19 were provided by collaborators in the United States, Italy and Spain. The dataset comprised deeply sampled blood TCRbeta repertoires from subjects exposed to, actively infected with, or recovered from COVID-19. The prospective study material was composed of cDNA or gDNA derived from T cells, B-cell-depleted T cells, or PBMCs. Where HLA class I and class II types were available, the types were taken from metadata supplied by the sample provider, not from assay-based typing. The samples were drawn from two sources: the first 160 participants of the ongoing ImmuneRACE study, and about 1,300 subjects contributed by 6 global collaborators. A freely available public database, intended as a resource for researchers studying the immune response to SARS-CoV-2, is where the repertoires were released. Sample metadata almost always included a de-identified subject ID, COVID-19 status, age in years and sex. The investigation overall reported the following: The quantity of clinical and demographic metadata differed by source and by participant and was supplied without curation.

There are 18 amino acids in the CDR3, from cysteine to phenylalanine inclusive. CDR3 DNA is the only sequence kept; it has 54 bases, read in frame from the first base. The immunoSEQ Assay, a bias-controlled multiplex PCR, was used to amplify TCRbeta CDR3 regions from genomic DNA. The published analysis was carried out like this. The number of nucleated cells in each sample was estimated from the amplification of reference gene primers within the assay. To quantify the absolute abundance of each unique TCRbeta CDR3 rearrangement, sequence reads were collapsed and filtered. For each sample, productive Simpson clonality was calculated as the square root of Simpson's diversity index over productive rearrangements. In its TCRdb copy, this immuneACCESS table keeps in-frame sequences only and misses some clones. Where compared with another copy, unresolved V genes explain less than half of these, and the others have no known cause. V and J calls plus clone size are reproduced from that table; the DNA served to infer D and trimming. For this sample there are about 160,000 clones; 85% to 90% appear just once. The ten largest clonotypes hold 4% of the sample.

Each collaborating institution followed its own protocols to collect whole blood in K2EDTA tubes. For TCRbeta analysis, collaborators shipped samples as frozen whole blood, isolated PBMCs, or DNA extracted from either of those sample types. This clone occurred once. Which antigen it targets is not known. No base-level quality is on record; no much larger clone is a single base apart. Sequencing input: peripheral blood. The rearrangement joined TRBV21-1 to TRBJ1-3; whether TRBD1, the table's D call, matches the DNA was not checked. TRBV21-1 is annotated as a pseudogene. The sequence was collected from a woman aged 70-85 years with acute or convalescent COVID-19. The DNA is TGTGCCAGCAGCAAAGCGCTTGCAGGGGGCAATAATGGAAACACCATATATTTT. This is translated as CASSKALAGGNNGNTIYF.